The T cell receptor (beta chain) described here comes from a study of a mutant IDH1 vaccine in newly diagnosed glioma. Study overall: The earlier regimen, radiotherapy, temozolomide, or both, was most often both. Whole-study results and caveats: It seemed that pseudoprogression was not linked to changes in the top peripheral T cell clonotypes. Immune responses induced by vaccination arose in 93.3% of the patients.

Time point here: week 23, last vaccination. Topical imiquimod accompanied each vaccine dose, which consisted of 300 ug of mutant IDH1 20-mer peptide. Donor diagnoses consisted of new WHO grade 3 or 4 IDH1-mutant, ATRX-lost astrocytomas. This clone was detected a few times. Antigen specificity is unknown. The germline gives CDR1 SNHLY, CDR2 FYNNEI. The CDR3 is 13 residues long. Trimming stripped 4 bases from V and 2 bases from J, with 8 bases between. The method was immunoSEQ multiplex PCR; TCRdb's version includes in-frame clones alone and lacks a portion of them. Here the sample spans 40,000 to 45,000 clones, about 80% being singletons.

Sequenced material: PBMCs, taken from a glioma patient whose treatment included an IDH1 peptide vaccine. This chain connects TRBV2 to TRBJ1-2; D is undetermined. The sequence derives from a middle-aged man with glioma. CDR3 nucleotides: TGTGCCAGCAGTGCTCGAGAGAACTATGGCTACACCTTC. Translated, it gives CASSARENYGYTF.